A selection of T cell receptor beta chains follows, all from one sample in a study of OX40 agonist ivuxolimab in advanced cancers. Data came from immunoSEQ multiplex PCR; TCRdb stores just in-frame clones and leaves some out. The sample records under 85,000 clones, about 86% being singletons. The sample consisted of CD4+ or CD8+ T cells sorted from blood, taken in a trial of the OX40 agonist ivuxolimab. Receptors originate from an adult with an advanced solid tumor such as melanoma, head and neck, liver or kidney cancer. Each CDR3 is given without its conserved first and last residue.

TRBV6-5,12,TRBJ2-3,ASSYSKQPDTQY
TRBV13,12,TRBJ2-1,ASNPGTAVHEQF
TRBV4-2,14,TRBJ2-7,ASQLRTGREMVEQY
TRBV7-3,14,TRBJ2-7,ASSLTGGAKFYEQY
TRBV6-5,12,TRBJ1-1,ASRMDNLNTEAF
TRBV7-8,13,TRBJ2-5,ASSLRVQVDGTQY
TRBV10-3,11,TRBJ1-1,AISLDRGTEAF
TRBV18,11,TRBJ1-1,ASSPPWNTEAF
TRBV18,16,TRBJ2-3,ASSPRVAGAGSTDTQY
TRBV10-1,11,TRBJ2-5,ASSVGKSRTQY
TRBV4-3,14,TRBJ2-7,ASSQGIRDRPYEQY
TRBV7-6,14,TRBJ2-1,ASSSGTSGSYNEQF